Listed below are T cell receptor beta chains from one sample, sequenced in a study of blood T cells in healthy people across ages. TCRdb reanalysed the 5' RACE reads using MiXCR and keeps one entry per CDR3 protein. This repertoire shows 700,000 to 900,000 distinct CDR3 sequences, 20% to 30% found once; its top ten account for 2.5% to 3.5%. These data were also reused for a study on T cells of mothers and their children.

Sequenced sample: blood. The origin of the receptors is a boy younger than 18 in good health. Both conserved end residues are part of each CDR3. The order of the fields is D gene, J gene, V gene, CDR3 protein. The D gene is left open where the match is weak.

>.|TRBJ2-7|TRBV4-1
CASSQEPGRGYEQYF
>.|TRBJ2-3|TRBV28
CASEGGGGVTDTQYF
>.|TRBJ2-7|TRBV30
CARGDGTYEQYF
>.|TRBJ2-5|TRBV10-3
CAISRGREWETQYF
>TRBD1|TRBJ2-5|TRBV20-1
CSARLTGGKSETQYF
>.|TRBJ1-2|TRBV12-3/TRBV12-4
CASSLNEGRGYTF
>.|TRBJ2-3|TRBV7-9
CASSLYLPFGADTQYF
>.|TRBJ2-6|TRBV7-9
CASSPKAGANVLTF
>.|TRBJ2-5|TRBV7-6
CASTPTSDNEQSF
>.|TRBJ2-2|TRBV30
CAWIFRGSDMTGELFF
>.|TRBJ1-4|TRBV5-1
CASRRNRRGDLKLFF
>.|TRBJ2-7|TRBV5-1
CASSLEQGYEQYF
>.|TRBJ2-7|TRBV4-1
CASSQEGRVGAYEQYF
>.|.|TRBV4-1
CASSQEPGDEQYF
>.|TRBJ1-3|TRBV5-6
CASSLVQFGTYSNTIYF
>TRBD1|TRBJ2-7|TRBV5-1
CASSLGGPGTAYEQYF
>.|TRBJ1-1|TRBV7-2
CASSLRGPNVEAFF
>TRBD2|TRBJ2-1|TRBV2
CASIPSGSSYNEQFF
>.|TRBJ1-1|TRBV5-1
CASSLSRQTNTEAFF
>.|TRBJ1-2|TRBV20-1
CSANPGGLYGYTF
>TRBD1|TRBJ2-4|TRBV6-5
CASSLTGGEAKNIQYF
>.|TRBJ2-5|TRBV2
CASSVTWVSQETQYF
>TRBD1|TRBJ1-1|TRBV5-1
CASLKQGGTEAFF
>.|TRBJ1-2|TRBV2
CASRRGGRDNYGYTF
>.|TRBJ2-1|TRBV30
CAWSVLGDEQFF
>TRBD1|.|TRBV7-9
CASLDRGSSQETQYF
>.|TRBJ1-3|TRBV12-3/TRBV12-4
CASSLRGTGSSGNTIYF
>TRBD1|TRBJ2-3|TRBV27
CASSYGQATLTDTQYF
>.|.|TRBV4-1
CASSQDWVERSSYEQYF
>.|TRBJ2-7|TRBV7-9
CASSSGGVEWYF
>TRBD1|TRBJ1-2|TRBV20-1
CSASRFVGDSYGYTF
>TRBD2|TRBJ2-7|TRBV4-3
CASSPGTSGRVFYEQYF
>.|TRBJ2-5|TRBV4-1
CASSPRGRGPYQETQYF
>.|TRBJ2-7|TRBV6-5
CASGGAGKTCEQYF
>.|TRBJ1-2|TRBV6-5
CASTFQGHGYTF
>TRBD1|TRBJ1-2|TRBV3-1
CASSRGTEDGYTF
>.|TRBJ2-3|TRBV6-5
CASSYSSADTDTQYF
>.|TRBJ2-6|TRBV9
CASSVGPGPSGANVLTF
>.|TRBJ2-1|TRBV7-8
CASSLRASRDEQFF
>TRBD2|.|TRBV10-3
CAISGGTSGGPLHEQFF
>.|TRBJ2-1|TRBV27
CASMYPGPYNEQFF